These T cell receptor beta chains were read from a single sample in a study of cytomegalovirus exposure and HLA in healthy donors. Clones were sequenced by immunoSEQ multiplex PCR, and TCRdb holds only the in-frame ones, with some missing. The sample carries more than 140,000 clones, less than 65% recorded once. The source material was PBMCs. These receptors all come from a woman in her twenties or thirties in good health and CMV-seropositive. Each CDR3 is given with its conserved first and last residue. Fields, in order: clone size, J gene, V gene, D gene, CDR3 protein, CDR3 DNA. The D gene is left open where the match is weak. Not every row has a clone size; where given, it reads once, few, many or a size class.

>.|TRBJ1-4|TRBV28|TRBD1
CASSGGQGEYEKLFF
TGTGCCAGCAGTGGGGGACAGGGGGAGTATGAAAAACTGTTTTTT
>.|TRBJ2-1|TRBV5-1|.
CASSLLTSEQFF
TGCGCCAGCAGCCTCTTGACTTCTGAGCAGTTCTTC
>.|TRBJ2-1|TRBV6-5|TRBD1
CASRVNRGSQFF
TGTGCCAGCAGGGTTAACAGGGGGTCGCAGTTCTTC
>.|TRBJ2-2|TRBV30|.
CAWSNSPGELFF
TGTGCCTGGTCTAACAGTCCCGGGGAGCTGTTTTTT
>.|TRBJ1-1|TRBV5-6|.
CASSLAGGSGTEAFF
TGTGCCAGCAGCTTGGCGGGGGGCTCGGGGACTGAAGCTTTCTTT
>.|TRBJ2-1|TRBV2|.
CASSGDYREQFF
TGTGCCAGCAGTGGAGACTACCGTGAGCAGTTCTTC
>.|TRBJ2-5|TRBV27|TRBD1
CASSTDRAWETQYF
TGTGCCAGCAGTACGGACAGGGCATGGGAGACCCAGTACTTC
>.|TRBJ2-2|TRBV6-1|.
CASSVRGTNTGELFF
TGTGCCAGCAGTGTCCGGGGGACCAACACCGGGGAGCTGTTTTTT
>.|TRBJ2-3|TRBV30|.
CAWVPQEVGAQYF
TGTGCCTGGGTCCCCCAGGAGGTGGGTGCGCAGTATTTT
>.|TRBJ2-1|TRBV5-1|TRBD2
CASSNQRGYNEQFF
TGCGCCAGCAGCAACCAGCGGGGTTACAATGAGCAGTTCTTC
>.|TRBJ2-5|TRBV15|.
CATQASEYQETQYF
TGTGCCACGCAGGCTAGCGAATACCAAGAGACCCAGTACTTC
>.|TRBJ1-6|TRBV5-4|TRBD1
CASSSSGQKNSPLHF
TGTGCCAGCAGCTCCTCGGGACAGAAAAATTCGCCCCTCCACTTT
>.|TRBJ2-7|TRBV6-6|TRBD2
CASSYEVAGAYEQYF
TGTGCCAGCAGTTACGAGGTAGCGGGAGCCTACGAGCAGTACTTC
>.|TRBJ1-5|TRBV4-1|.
CASSPRVAAYSNQPQHF
TGCGCCAGCAGCCCCCGGGTTGCGGCATATAGCAATCAGCCCCAGCATTTT
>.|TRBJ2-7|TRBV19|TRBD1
CASQWTGMGDGQYYEQYF
TGTGCCAGTCAATGGACAGGAATGGGTGATGGGCAATACTACGAGCAGTACTTC
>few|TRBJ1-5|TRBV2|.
CASQQAAIQNQPQHF
TGTGCCAGCCAACAAGCGGCAATCCAGAATCAGCCCCAGCATTTT
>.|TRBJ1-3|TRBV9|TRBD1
CASSVSQGDGNTIYF
TGTGCCAGCAGCGTATCCCAGGGGGATGGAAACACCATATATTTT
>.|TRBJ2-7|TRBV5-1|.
CASSWAGSYEQYF
TGCGCCAGCAGCTGGGCCGGTTCCTACGAGCAGTACTTC
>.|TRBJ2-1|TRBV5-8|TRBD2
CASRTSGGHNEQFF
TGTGCCAGCCGTACTAGCGGGGGGCACAATGAGCAGTTCTTC
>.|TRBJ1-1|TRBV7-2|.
CASSSFVNTEAFF
TGTGCCAGCAGCTCTTTCGTGAACACTGAAGCTTTCTTT
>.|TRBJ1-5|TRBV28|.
CASKGASSQPQHF
TGTGCCAGCAAAGGGGCCTCCAGTCAGCCCCAGCATTTT
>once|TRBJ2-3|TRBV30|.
CAWVPGVPSTDTQYF
TGTGCCTGGGTGCCCGGGGTACCTAGCACAGATACGCAGTATTTT
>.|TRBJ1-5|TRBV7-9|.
CASSREGWGNQPQHF
TGTGCCAGCAGTCGGGAGGGGTGGGGTAATCAGCCCCAGCATTTT
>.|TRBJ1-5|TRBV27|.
CASSLEHNQPQHF
TGTGCCAGCAGTTTGGAGCACAATCAGCCCCAGCATTTT
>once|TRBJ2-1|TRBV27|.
CASSNPGFNNEQFF
TGTGCCAGCAGTAATCCGGGGTTTAACAATGAGCAGTTCTTC
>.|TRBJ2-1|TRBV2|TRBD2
CASTLLAGAGNEQFF
TGTGCCAGCACTCTACTAGCGGGAGCGGGCAATGAGCAGTTCTTC
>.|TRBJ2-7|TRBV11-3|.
CASSLRLVGDYEQYF
TGTGCCAGCAGCTTGCGACTGGTAGGGGACTACGAGCAGTACTTC
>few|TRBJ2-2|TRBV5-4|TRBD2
CASSLSGTLGGELFF
TGTGCCAGCAGCTTGAGCGGGACCCTCGGCGGGGAGCTGTTTTTT
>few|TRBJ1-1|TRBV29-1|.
CSVLTGNTEAFF
TGCAGCGTTCTCACTGGTAACACTGAAGCTTTCTTT
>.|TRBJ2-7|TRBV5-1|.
CASSLDGDEQYF
TGCGCCAGCAGCTTGGATGGAGACGAGCAGTACTTC
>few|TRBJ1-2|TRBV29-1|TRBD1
CSVTGTGYGYTF
TGCAGCGTTACCGGGACAGGATATGGCTACACCTTC
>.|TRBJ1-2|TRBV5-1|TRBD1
CASAGDSAKTYGYTF
TGCGCCAGCGCAGGGGACAGCGCGAAAACCTATGGCTACACCTTC
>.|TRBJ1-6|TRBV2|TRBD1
CASSTGAGTPLHF
TGTGCCAGTTCAACAGGGGCCGGGACACCCCTCCACTTT
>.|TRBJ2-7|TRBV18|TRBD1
CASSLGQGATYEQYF
TGTGCCAGCTCACTCGGACAGGGGGCGACATACGAGCAGTACTTC
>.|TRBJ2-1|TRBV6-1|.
CASSSHQETEQFF
TGTGCCAGCAGTTCACACCAGGAAACTGAGCAGTTCTTC